This T cell receptor beta chain is drawn from a study of vaccination and CD4 T cells after COVID-19. In the case of this clonotype: Antigen specificity is unknown.

This sample's treatment: approximately nine-day PBMC culture with coronavirus spike peptide pools or control peptides (ViraFEST assay). Cultured CD4+ T cells had their DNA profiled by the Oncomine TCR Beta short-read assay. TCRdb redid the calling of the PCR reads with MiXCR, one entry per CDR3 protein. This table has about 20,000 distinct CDR3 sequences, around 60% appearing once. The starting material was CD4+ T cells from blood, cultured in vitro, obtained after SARS-CoV-2 vaccination. The clonotype comes from a human donor who had recovered from COVID-19.

Written as DNA, the CDR3 is TGCAGTGCCCCACAGGGTGACACTGAAGCTTTCTTT. It is translated as CSAPQGDTEAFF. The chain carries TRBV20-1 and TRBJ1-1; possibly TRBD1 for D (6 bases). Germline CDR1 and CDR2: DFQATT and SNEGSKA (reference sequence). The CDR3 runs 12 residues. Trimming stripped 6 bases from V and 3 bases from J, with 11 bases between.